This TCR beta chain was captured by sequencing in a study of cytomegalovirus exposure and HLA in healthy donors. Across the study: The platform used for the 120 validation repertoires matched that of the 666 first-cohort repertoires, a later analysis reported. General observations from the study: The authors enumerated 164 TCR beta chains as linked to cytomegalovirus. With high specificity and sensitivity, the classifier reportedly diagnosed cytomegalovirus status.

Assay: immunoSEQ multiplex PCR; the TCRdb copy retains only in-frame clones and omits some. The repertoire includes about 160,000 clones, 80% to 85% of them detected once, and roughly 10% sits in the top ten. The CDR3 extends over 15 amino acids. CDR1 is MDHEN, CDR2 SYDVKM, per germline. Trimming stripped 6 bases from V and 3 bases from J, with 15 bases between. It was the roughly 130-subject validation cohort, separate from the roughly 700-subject first cohort, to which the donors belonged. Of note for this clone: Its specificity is not known.

The chain recombines TRBV28 with TRBJ1-3, with a tentative D call TRBD1 (5 bases). Sequencing was done on a sample of PBMCs. The receptor comes from a man younger than 40 in good health and CMV-seropositive. The CDR3 sequence is CASSPWGDRGNTIYF. In nucleotides, the CDR3 is TGTGCCAGCAGCCCCTGGGGGGATCGTGGAAACACCATATATTTT.